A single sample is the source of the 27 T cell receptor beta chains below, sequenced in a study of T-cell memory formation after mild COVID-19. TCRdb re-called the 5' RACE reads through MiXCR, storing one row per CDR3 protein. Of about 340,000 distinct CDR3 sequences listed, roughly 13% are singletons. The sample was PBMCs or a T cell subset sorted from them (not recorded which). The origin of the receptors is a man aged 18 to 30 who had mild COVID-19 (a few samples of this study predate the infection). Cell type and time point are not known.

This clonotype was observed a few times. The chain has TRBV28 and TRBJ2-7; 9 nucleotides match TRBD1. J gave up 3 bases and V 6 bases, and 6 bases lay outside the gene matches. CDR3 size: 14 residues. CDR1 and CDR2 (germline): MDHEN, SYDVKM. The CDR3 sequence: CASSWGQGGYEQYF. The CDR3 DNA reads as TGTGCCAGCAGCTGGGGACAGGGTGGCTACGAGCAGTACTTC.

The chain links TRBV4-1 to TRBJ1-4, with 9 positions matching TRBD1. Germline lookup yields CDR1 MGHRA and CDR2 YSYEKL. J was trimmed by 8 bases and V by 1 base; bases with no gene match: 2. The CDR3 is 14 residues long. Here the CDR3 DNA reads TGCGCCAGCAGCCAAGGGACAGGGGAAGAAAAACTGTTTTTT. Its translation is CASSQGTGEEKLFF.

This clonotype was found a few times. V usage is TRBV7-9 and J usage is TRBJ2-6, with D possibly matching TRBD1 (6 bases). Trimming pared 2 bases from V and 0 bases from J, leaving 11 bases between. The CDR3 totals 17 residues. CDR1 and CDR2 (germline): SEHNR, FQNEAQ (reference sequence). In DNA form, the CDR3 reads TGTGCCAGCAGCTTAAGGGACACAAGCTCTGGGGCCAACGTCCTGACTTTC. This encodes CASSLRDTSSGANVLTF.

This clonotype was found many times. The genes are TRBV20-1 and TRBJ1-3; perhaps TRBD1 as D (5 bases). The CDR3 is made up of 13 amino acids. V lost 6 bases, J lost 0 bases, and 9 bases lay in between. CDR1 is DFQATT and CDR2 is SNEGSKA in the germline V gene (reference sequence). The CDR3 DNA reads TGCAGTGCCTGGGGGAGCTCTGGAAACACCATATATTTT. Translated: CSAWGSSGNTIYF.

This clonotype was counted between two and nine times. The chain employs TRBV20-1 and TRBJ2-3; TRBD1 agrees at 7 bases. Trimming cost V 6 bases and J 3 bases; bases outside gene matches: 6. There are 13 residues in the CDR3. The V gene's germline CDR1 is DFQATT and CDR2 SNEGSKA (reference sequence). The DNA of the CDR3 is TGCAGTGCCGAGGGACAGCCAACAGATACGCAGTATTTT. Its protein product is CSAEGQPTDTQYF.

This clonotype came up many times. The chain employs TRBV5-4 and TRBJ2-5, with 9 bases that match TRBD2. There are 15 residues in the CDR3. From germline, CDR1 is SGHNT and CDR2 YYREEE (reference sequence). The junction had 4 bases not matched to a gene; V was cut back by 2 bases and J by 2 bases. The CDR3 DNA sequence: TGTGCCAGCAGCTTACCTAGCGGGATTCAAGAGACCCAGTACTTC. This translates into CASSLPSGIQETQYF.

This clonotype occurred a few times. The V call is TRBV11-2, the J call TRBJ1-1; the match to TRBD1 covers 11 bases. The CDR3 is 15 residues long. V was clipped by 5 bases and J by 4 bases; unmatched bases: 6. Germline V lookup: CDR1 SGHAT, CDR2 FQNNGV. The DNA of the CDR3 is TGTGCCAGCAGCCCTACCGGGACAGGGGGCACTGAAGCTTTCTTT. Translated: CASSPTGTGGTEAFF.

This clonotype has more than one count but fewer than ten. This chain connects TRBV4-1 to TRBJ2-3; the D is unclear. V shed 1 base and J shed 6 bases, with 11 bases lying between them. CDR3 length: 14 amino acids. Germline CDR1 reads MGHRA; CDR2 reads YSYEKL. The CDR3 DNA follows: TGCGCCAGCAGCCAAGGGCTCTTTGGGGATACGCAGTATTTT. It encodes CASSQGLFGDTQYF.

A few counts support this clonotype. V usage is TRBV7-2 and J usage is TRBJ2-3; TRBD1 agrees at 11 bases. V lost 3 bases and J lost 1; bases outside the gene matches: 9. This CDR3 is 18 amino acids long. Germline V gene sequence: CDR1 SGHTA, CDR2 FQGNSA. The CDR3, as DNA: TGTGCCAGCAGCTTGGGACAGGGGGATCCCCGGGGCACAGATACGCAGTATTTT. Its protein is CASSLGQGDPRGTDTQYF.

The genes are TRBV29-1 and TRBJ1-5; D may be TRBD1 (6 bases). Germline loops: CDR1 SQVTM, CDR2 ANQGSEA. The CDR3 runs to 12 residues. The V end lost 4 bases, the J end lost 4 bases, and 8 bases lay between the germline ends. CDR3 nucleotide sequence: TGCAGCGTTGGGACAGCGAATCAGCCCCAGCATTTT. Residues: CSVGTANQPQHF.

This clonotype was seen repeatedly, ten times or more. CDR3 region: CASRQGNYEQYF. In DNA, the CDR3 is TGTGCCAGTCGACAGGGAAACTACGAGCAGTACTTC. The chain is built from TRBV19 and TRBJ2-7, with 7 bases identical to TRBD1. The junction had 4 bases not matched to a gene; V was cut back by 8 bases and J by 3 bases. Germline V gene sequence: CDR1 LNHDA, CDR2 SQIVND (reference sequence). The CDR3 totals 12 residues.

The CDR3 nucleotides are TGCGCCAGCAGCCATACTGCCGACGGCGAGACCCAGTACTTC. It is translated as CASSHTADGETQYF. This chain uses TRBV4-3 with TRBJ2-5; D gene unclear. In germline, CDR1 is LGHNA, CDR2 YSLEER. V was trimmed by 3 bases and J by 5 bases, leaving 13 bases between them. The CDR3 has 14 residues.

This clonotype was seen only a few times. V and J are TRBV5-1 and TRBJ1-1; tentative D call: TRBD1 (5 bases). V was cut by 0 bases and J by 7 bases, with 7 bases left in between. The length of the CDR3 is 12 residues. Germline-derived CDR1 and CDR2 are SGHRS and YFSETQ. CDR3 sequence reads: CASSLEGREAFF. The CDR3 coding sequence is TGCGCCAGCAGCTTGGAGGGGCGTGAAGCTTTCTTT.

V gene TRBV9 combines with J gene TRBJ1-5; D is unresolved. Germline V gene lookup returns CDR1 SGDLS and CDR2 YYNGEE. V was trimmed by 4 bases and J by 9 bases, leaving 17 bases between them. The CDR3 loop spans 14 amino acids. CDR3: CASSPPGLLGPQHF. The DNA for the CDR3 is TGTGCCAGCAGCCCACCCGGCCTACTGGGGCCCCAGCATTTT. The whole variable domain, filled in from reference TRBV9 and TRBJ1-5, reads DSGVTQTPKHLITATGQRVTLRCSPRSGDLSVYWYQQSLDQGLQFLIQYYNGEERAKGNILERFSAQQFPDLHSELNLSSLELGDSALYFCASSPPGLLGPQHFGDGTRLSIL.

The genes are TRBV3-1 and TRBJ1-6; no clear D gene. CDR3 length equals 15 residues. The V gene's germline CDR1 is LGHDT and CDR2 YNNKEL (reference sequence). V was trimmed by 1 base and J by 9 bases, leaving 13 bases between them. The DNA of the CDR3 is TGTGCCAGCAGCCAAGTCGGAGGCGTCGGTTCACCCCTCCACTTT. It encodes CASSQVGGVGSPLHF.

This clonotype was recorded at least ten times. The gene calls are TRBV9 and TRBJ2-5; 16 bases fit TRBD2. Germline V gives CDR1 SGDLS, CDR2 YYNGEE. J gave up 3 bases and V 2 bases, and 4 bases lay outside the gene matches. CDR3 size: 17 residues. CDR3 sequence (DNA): TGTGCCAGCAGCGTGGGACTAGCGGGGGGGTCGGAAGAGACCCAGTACTTC. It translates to CASSVGLAGGSEETQYF.

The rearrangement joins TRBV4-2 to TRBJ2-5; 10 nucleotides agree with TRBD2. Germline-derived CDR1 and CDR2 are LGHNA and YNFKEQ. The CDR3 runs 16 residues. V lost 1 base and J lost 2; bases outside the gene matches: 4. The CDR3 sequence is CASSQGNSGGQETQYF. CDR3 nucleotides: TGTGCCAGCAGCCAAGGAAATAGCGGGGGGCAAGAGACCCAGTACTTC.

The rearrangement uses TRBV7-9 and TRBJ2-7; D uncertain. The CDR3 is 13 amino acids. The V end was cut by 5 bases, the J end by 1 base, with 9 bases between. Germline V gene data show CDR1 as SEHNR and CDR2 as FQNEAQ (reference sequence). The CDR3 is CASSPSSSYEQYV. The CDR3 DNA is TGTGCCAGCAGCCCATCCAGTTCCTACGAGCAGTACGTC.

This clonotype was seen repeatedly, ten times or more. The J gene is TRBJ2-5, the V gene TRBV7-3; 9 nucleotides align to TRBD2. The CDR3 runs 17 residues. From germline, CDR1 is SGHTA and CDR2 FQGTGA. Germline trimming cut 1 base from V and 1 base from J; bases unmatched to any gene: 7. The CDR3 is CASSLNARTSVQETQYF. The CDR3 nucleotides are TGTGCCAGCAGCTTAAACGCGAGGACTAGCGTCCAAGAGACCCAGTACTTC.

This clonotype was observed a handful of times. The CDR3 sequence is CASSMAGQSSYEQYV. In nucleotides, the CDR3 is TGTGCCAGCAGTATGGCGGGACAGAGCTCCTACGAGCAGTACGTC. The chain joins TRBV5-5 to TRBJ2-7; possible D gene TRBD1, 7 bases. The CDR3 has 15 residues. The ends were cut back, 5 bases at V and 0 bases at J, with 15 bases in the middle. Germline V gene sequence: CDR1 SGHKS, CDR2 YYEKEE (reference sequence).

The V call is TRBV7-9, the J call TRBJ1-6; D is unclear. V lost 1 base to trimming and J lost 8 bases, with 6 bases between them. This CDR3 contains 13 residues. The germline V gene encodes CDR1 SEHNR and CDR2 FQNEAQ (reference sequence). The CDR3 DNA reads TGTGCCAGCAGCTTAGGCGGTCATTCACCCCTCCACTTT. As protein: CASSLGGHSPLHF.

This chain's CDR3 is CASSSLDRSNSPLHF. The CDR3, as DNA: TGCGCCAGCAGCTCCCTGGACAGGAGTAATTCACCCCTCCACTTT. The chain employs TRBV5-1 and TRBJ1-6; 7 bases fit TRBD1. V lost 3 bases to trimming and J lost 6 bases; unmatched junction nucleotides: 6. The germline V gene has CDR1 SGHRS and CDR2 YFSETQ. The CDR3 is 15 amino acids.

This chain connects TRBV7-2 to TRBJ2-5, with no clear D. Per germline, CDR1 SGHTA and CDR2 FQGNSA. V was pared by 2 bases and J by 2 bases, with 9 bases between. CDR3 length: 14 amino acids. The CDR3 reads CASSLNNNQETQYF. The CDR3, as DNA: TGTGCCAGCAGCTTAAACAACAATCAAGAGACCCAGTACTTC.

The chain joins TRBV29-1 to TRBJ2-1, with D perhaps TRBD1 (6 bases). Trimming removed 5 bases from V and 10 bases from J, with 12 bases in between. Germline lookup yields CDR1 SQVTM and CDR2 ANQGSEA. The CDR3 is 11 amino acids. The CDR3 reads CSVQQGSEQFF. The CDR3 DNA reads TGCAGCGTTCAACAGGGTAGCGAGCAGTTCTTC.

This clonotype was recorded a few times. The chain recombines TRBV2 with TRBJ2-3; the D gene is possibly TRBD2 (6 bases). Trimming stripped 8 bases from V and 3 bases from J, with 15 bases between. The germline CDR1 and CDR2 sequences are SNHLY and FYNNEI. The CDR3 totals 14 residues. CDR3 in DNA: TGTGCCAGCGGACCGTCTGCGGGGACAGATACGCAGTATTTT. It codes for CASGPSAGTDTQYF.

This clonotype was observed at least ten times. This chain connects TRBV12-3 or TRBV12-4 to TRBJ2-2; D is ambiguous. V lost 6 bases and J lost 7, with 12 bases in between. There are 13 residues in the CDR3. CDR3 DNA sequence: TGTGCCAGCAGGTTTAGTGAGGTCGGGGAGCTGTTTTTT. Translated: CASRFSEVGELFF.

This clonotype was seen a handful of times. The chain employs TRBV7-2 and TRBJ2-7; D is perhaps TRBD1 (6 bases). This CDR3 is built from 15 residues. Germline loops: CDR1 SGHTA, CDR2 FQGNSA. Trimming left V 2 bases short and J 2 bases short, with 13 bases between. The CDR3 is CASSLRGQKAYEQYV. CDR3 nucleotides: TGTGCCAGCAGCTTACGAGGACAGAAAGCCTACGAGCAGTACGTC.